The clone carrying this T cell receptor (beta chain) was found a few times. Its specificity is unknown. The record originates from a study of T cell repertoires in cytomegalovirus infection. The wider study: The public TCR beta signatures pointed to both CMV infection and matching HLA type.

In germline, CDR1 is SGHTA, CDR2 FQGNSA. The CDR3 loop spans 14 amino acids. V was cut by 2 bases and J by 0 bases, with 6 bases left in between. General study points: HLA-C-restricted CMV-specific TCR beta clonotypes prevailed in the ex vivo response.

TCRdb reprocessed the reads with MiXCR, giving one entry per CDR3 protein. The sample includes roughly 100,000 distinct CDR3 sequences, 16% of them seen just once. Specimen: PBMCs. This sequence joins TRBV7-2 and TRBJ2-3, with D hard to call. This clonotype was obtained from a human donor in good health (CMV status not recorded). Some clones in this sample may be carry-over from other donors' samples. In nucleotides, the CDR3 is TGTGCCAGCAGCTTAATAGCTAGCACAGATACGCAGTATTTT. Translated, it gives CASSLIASTDTQYF.